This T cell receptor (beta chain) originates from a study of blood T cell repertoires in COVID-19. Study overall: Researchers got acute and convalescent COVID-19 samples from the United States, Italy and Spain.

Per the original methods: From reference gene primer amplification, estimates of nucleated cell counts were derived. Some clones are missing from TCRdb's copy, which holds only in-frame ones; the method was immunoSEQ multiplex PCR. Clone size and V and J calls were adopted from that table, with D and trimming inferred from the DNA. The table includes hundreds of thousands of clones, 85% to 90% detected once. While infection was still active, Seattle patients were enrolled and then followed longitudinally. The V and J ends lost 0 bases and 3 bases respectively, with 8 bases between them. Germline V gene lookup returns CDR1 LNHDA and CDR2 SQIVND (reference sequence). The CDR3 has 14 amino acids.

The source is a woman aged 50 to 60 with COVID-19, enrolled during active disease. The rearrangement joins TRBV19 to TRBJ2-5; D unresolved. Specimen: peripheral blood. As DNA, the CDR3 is TGTGCCAGTAGTATAGATCCGGCGGAAGAGACCCAGTACTTC. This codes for CASSIDPAEETQYF. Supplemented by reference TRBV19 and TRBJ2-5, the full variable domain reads DGGITQSPKYLFRKEGQNVTLSCEQNLNHDAMYWYRQDPGQGLRLIYYSQIVNDFQKGDIAEGYSVSREKKESFPLTVTSAQKNPTAFYLCASSIDPAEETQYFGPGTRLLVL.